This T cell receptor beta chain was retrieved from a study of PD-L1 blockade in urothelial cancer. As for the study in general: Blood underwent analysis 3 weeks (second dose) and 6 weeks after treatment began.

With regard to this clone: Its antigen remains unidentified.

Profiling relied on immunoSEQ multiplex PCR, and the TCRdb table lists in-frame clones only, not all of them. The sample consists of 95,000 to 130,000 clones, around nine tenths of them appearing once. Whole-study findings and limits: Better survival was predicted by below-median pretreatment blood TCR clonality.

The CDR3 is 14 amino acids. CDR1 SGDLS and CDR2 YYNGEE come from the germline V gene. The V end was cut by 0 bases, the J end by 4 bases, with 8 bases between. Noted time point: peripheral blood 6 weeks after treatment start. The chain couples TRBV9 to TRBJ2-1; maybe TRBD2 (6 bases). This clonotype was sampled from a man in his 60s with urothelial cancer. This specimen was PBMCs, taken around atezolizumab (anti-PD-L1) treatment. CDR3 DNA sequence: TGTGCCAGCAGCGTAGGGGGGACTTACAATGAGCAGTTCTTC. Amino acid sequence: CASSVGGTYNEQFF. Looking up the rest from reference TRBV9 and TRBJ2-1 gives the full variable domain: DSGVTQTPKHLITATGQRVTLRCSPRSGDLSVYWYQQSLDQGLQFLIQYYNGEERAKGNILERFSAQQFPDLHSELNLSSLELGDSALYFCASSVGGTYNEQFFGPGTRLTVL.